The rows below give T cell receptor beta chains drawn from one sample of a study of control samples from healthy donors and cancer patients. Libraries were prepared by immunoSEQ multiplex PCR; TCRdb keeps only in-frame clonotypes and omits some of them. The top ten hold approximately 18% of the sample, which has about 110,000 clones, approximately 90% seen once. Sequencing was done on a sample of blood. The origin of the receptors is a woman aged 50 to 60 in good health. CDR3s include the opening cysteine and the closing phenylalanine or tryptophan. D genes are given only for firm matches. The size of a clone is reported for some rows only, either as once, few or many, or as a class for expanded clones.

V gene: TRBV6-5; D gene: .; J gene: TRBJ1-2; clone size: .; CDR3 DNA: TGTGCCAGCAGTCGAGAAACTGCTAACTATGGCTACACCTTC; CDR3 protein: CASSRETANYGYTF
V gene: TRBV18; D gene: .; J gene: TRBJ1-1; clone size: .; CDR3 DNA: TGTGCCAGCTCACCAACGGTCGGGCGTACTGAAGCTTTCTTT; CDR3 protein: CASSPTVGRTEAFF
V gene: TRBV19; D gene: .; J gene: TRBJ1-5; clone size: .; CDR3 DNA: TGTGCCAGTAGTATGGGGGGCAATCAGCCCCAGCATTTT; CDR3 protein: CASSMGGNQPQHF
V gene: TRBV7-7; D gene: TRBD1; J gene: TRBJ2-5; clone size: .; CDR3 DNA: TGTGCCAGCAGCTCGCCGGGACAGGAAAAGACCCAGTACTTC; CDR3 protein: CASSSPGQEKTQYF
V gene: TRBV5-4; D gene: .; J gene: TRBJ2-7; clone size: .; CDR3 DNA: TGTGCCAGCAGCCTGGCTGCAGGGAACTACGAGCAGTACTTC; CDR3 protein: CASSLAAGNYEQYF
V gene: TRBV6-2/TRBV6-3; D gene: TRBD2; J gene: TRBJ2-3; clone size: .; CDR3 DNA: TGTGCCAGCAGTTACCTAGCGGGAGATACGCAGTATTTT; CDR3 protein: CASSYLAGDTQYF
V gene: TRBV7-9; D gene: .; J gene: TRBJ1-1; clone size: .; CDR3 DNA: TGTGCCAGCCATCCTACGGGGCGGGGGACTGAAGCTTTCTTT; CDR3 protein: CASHPTGRGTEAFF
V gene: TRBV7-2; D gene: TRBD1; J gene: TRBJ1-3; clone size: few; CDR3 DNA: TGTGCCAGCAGCTTAGGTGTACCAGGGGGTGGAAACACCATATATTTT; CDR3 protein: CASSLGVPGGGNTIYF
V gene: TRBV30; D gene: TRBD1; J gene: TRBJ2-3; clone size: .; CDR3 DNA: TGTGCCTGGAGTGATGGGGACAGGTGGGATACGCAGTATTTT; CDR3 protein: CAWSDGDRWDTQYF
V gene: TRBV6-2/TRBV6-3; D gene: .; J gene: TRBJ2-2; clone size: once; CDR3 DNA: TGTGCCAGCAGTTACCTAACGAACACCGGGGAGCTGTTTTTT; CDR3 protein: CASSYLTNTGELFF
V gene: TRBV7-8; D gene: .; J gene: TRBJ2-3; clone size: few; CDR3 DNA: TGTGCCAGCAGCTCCGGGAATCAAATAAGCACAGATACGCAGTATTTT; CDR3 protein: CASSSGNQISTDTQYF
V gene: TRBV10-1; D gene: TRBD1; J gene: TRBJ2-5; clone size: .; CDR3 DNA: TGCGCCAACATTGAACCGGGACAGGGGAAGGAGACCCAGTACTTC; CDR3 protein: CANIEPGQGKETQYF
V gene: TRBV6-2/TRBV6-3; D gene: .; J gene: TRBJ1-4; clone size: once; CDR3 DNA: TGTGCCAGCAGTTACAGCCAGGTGGAAAAACTGTTTTTT; CDR3 protein: CASSYSQVEKLFF
V gene: TRBV24-1; D gene: TRBD2; J gene: TRBJ2-1; clone size: .; CDR3 DNA: TGTGCCACCAGTGATCCCTTTAAACTAGCGGGAAGGTCTGAGCAGTTCTTC; CDR3 protein: CATSDPFKLAGRSEQFF
V gene: TRBV9; D gene: TRBD1; J gene: TRBJ2-4; clone size: .; CDR3 DNA: TGTGCCAGCAGCGTAGGAGGTGGGGGACAGCAAGCCAAAAACATTCAGTACTTC; CDR3 protein: CASSVGGGGQQAKNIQYF
V gene: TRBV28; D gene: .; J gene: TRBJ1-1; clone size: .; CDR3 DNA: TGTGCCAGCAGTTTTGGGCGTCCTAACACTGAAGCTTTCTTT; CDR3 protein: CASSFGRPNTEAFF
V gene: TRBV9; D gene: TRBD1; J gene: TRBJ2-5; clone size: .; CDR3 DNA: TGTGCCAGCAGCGTAGAAGGGGGCAAAGAGACCCAGTACTTC; CDR3 protein: CASSVEGGKETQYF
V gene: TRBV4-3; D gene: .; J gene: TRBJ2-5; clone size: .; CDR3 DNA: TGCGCCAGCAGCCCACAAGTTTCTTATGGAGAGACCCAGTACTTC; CDR3 protein: CASSPQVSYGETQYF
V gene: TRBV29-1; D gene: .; J gene: TRBJ2-1; clone size: .; CDR3 DNA: TGCAGCGTTGTCAGAGGCGTAGGTACCATCTCCTACAATGAGCAGTTCTTC; CDR3 protein: CSVVRGVGTISYNEQFF
V gene: TRBV30; D gene: .; J gene: TRBJ1-4; clone size: .; CDR3 DNA: TGTGCCTGGAGCAGGGTTTTTGAAAAACTGTTTTTT; CDR3 protein: CAWSRVFEKLFF
V gene: TRBV27; D gene: .; J gene: TRBJ1-1; clone size: .; CDR3 DNA: TGTGCCAGCAGTTTGTTATTTCCAGCCTTCACTGAAGCTTTCTTT; CDR3 protein: CASSLLFPAFTEAFF
V gene: TRBV7-9; D gene: .; J gene: TRBJ1-3; clone size: .; CDR3 DNA: TGTGCCAGCAGCCCACGCAGGTCCGACTCTGGAAACACCATATATTTT; CDR3 protein: CASSPRRSDSGNTIYF
V gene: TRBV28; D gene: .; J gene: TRBJ1-5; clone size: .; CDR3 DNA: TGTGCCAGCAGTGACAATCAGCCCCAGCATTTT; CDR3 protein: CASSDNQPQHF
V gene: TRBV28; D gene: .; J gene: TRBJ2-3; clone size: few; CDR3 DNA: TGTGCCAGTCTCGAGCGACGAGCAGATACGCAGTATTTT; CDR3 protein: CASLERRADTQYF
V gene: TRBV5-6; D gene: .; J gene: TRBJ2-3; clone size: .; CDR3 DNA: TGTGCCAGCAGCTTGTTGGTTTCAGGTACGCAGTATTTT; CDR3 protein: CASSLLVSGTQYF
V gene: TRBV7-9; D gene: .; J gene: TRBJ2-4; clone size: once; CDR3 DNA: TGTGCCAGCAGCCCCCTTGGGCAGGGAAGAAACATTCAGTACTTC; CDR3 protein: CASSPLGQGRNIQYF
V gene: TRBV2; D gene: .; J gene: TRBJ2-7; clone size: few; CDR3 DNA: TGTGCCAGCTCCTTGACTACGGTTTTGGAGCAGTACTTC; CDR3 protein: CASSLTTVLEQYF
V gene: TRBV5-6; D gene: .; J gene: TRBJ1-1; clone size: .; CDR3 DNA: TGTGCCAGCAGCCCGATGCAACCTGGAAGGGCTGAAGCTTTCTTT; CDR3 protein: CASSPMQPGRAEAFF
V gene: TRBV7-9; D gene: TRBD2; J gene: TRBJ2-2; clone size: .; CDR3 DNA: TGTGCCAGCAGCTTGTTCGGGGGGGGCAGGGCCACCGGGGAGCTGTTTTTT; CDR3 protein: CASSLFGGGRATGELFF
V gene: TRBV19; D gene: .; J gene: TRBJ1-5; clone size: once; CDR3 DNA: TGTGCCAGTAGCTCCCCCGAGAGACGGCCCAATCAGCCCCAGCATTTT; CDR3 protein: CASSSPERRPNQPQHF
V gene: TRBV9; D gene: TRBD1; J gene: TRBJ2-1; clone size: .; CDR3 DNA: TGTGCCAGCAGCCGGGACAGGGAGGATGAGCAGTTCTTC; CDR3 protein: CASSRDREDEQFF
V gene: TRBV7-9; D gene: .; J gene: TRBJ1-2; clone size: .; CDR3 DNA: TGTGCCAGCAGCTTATTTTCAGGTTATGGCTACACCTTC; CDR3 protein: CASSLFSGYGYTF
V gene: TRBV24-1; D gene: .; J gene: TRBJ1-2; clone size: .; CDR3 DNA: TGTGCCACCAGTCGCGGGACTCGCTATGGCTACACCTTC; CDR3 protein: CATSRGTRYGYTF
V gene: TRBV10-3; D gene: TRBD1; J gene: TRBJ2-4; clone size: .; CDR3 DNA: TGTGCCATCAGTGATCCGACAGGGATGGGTGACATTCAGTACTTC; CDR3 protein: CAISDPTGMGDIQYF
V gene: TRBV14; D gene: .; J gene: TRBJ1-1; clone size: .; CDR3 DNA: TGTGCCAGCAGCCAAGAGAGGCAGGACTTCATGAACACTGAAGCTTTCTTT; CDR3 protein: CASSQERQDFMNTEAFF
V gene: TRBV9; D gene: .; J gene: TRBJ2-3; clone size: .; CDR3 DNA: TGTGCCAGCAGCGTAGTGGGCCGCACAGATACGCAGTATTTT; CDR3 protein: CASSVVGRTDTQYF
V gene: TRBV6-5; D gene: TRBD2; J gene: TRBJ2-3; clone size: once; CDR3 DNA: TGTGCCAGCAGTTACGGGCGGGAGGCAGATACGCAGTATTTT; CDR3 protein: CASSYGREADTQYF
V gene: TRBV18; D gene: .; J gene: TRBJ1-1; clone size: .; CDR3 DNA: TGTGCCAGCTCACCACAGGGTGGTGGGGACACTGAAGCTTTCTTT; CDR3 protein: CASSPQGGGDTEAFF
V gene: TRBV7-7; D gene: TRBD2; J gene: TRBJ2-2; clone size: once; CDR3 DNA: TGTGCCAGCAGCTTAGCCAGGACTAGCGGGGGCCTGAACACCGGGGAGCTGTTTTTT; CDR3 protein: CASSLARTSGGLNTGELFF
V gene: TRBV29-1; D gene: .; J gene: TRBJ1-2; clone size: .; CDR3 DNA: TGCAGCGACTCGGGCAGCTATGGCTACACCTTC; CDR3 protein: CSDSGSYGYTF
V gene: TRBV19; D gene: .; J gene: TRBJ2-2; clone size: .; CDR3 DNA: TGTGCCAGTAGTCCTTGGTCGGACGGGGAGCTGTTTTTT; CDR3 protein: CASSPWSDGELFF
V gene: TRBV5-1; D gene: TRBD1; J gene: TRBJ2-7; clone size: .; CDR3 DNA: TGCGCCAGCAGCCCGACGACAGGGACGGGCGAGCAGTACTTC; CDR3 protein: CASSPTTGTGEQYF
V gene: TRBV10-2; D gene: .; J gene: TRBJ2-7; clone size: once; CDR3 DNA: TGCGCCAGCAGTGAGTCGGGAGGAAGTTACGAGCAGTACTTC; CDR3 protein: CASSESGGSYEQYF
V gene: TRBV7-6; D gene: .; J gene: TRBJ2-1; clone size: .; CDR3 DNA: TGTGCCAGCAGCGACCTAGCTGGTGGGAAGTCCTACAATGAGCAGTTCTTC; CDR3 protein: CASSDLAGGKSYNEQFF
V gene: TRBV7-9; D gene: .; J gene: TRBJ2-3; clone size: .; CDR3 DNA: TGTGCCAGCAGCCTACTTGGGGGTGCAGATACGCAGTATTTT; CDR3 protein: CASSLLGGADTQYF
V gene: TRBV7-3; D gene: .; J gene: TRBJ1-4; clone size: .; CDR3 DNA: TGTGCCAGCAGCCGATCACAGGGAACTAATGAAAAACTGTTTTTT; CDR3 protein: CASSRSQGTNEKLFF
V gene: TRBV9; D gene: .; J gene: TRBJ1-3; clone size: .; CDR3 DNA: TGTGCCAGCAGCCCGCGACAGAGCTCTGGAAACACCATATATTTT; CDR3 protein: CASSPRQSSGNTIYF
V gene: TRBV7-7; D gene: TRBD1; J gene: TRBJ1-2; clone size: .; CDR3 DNA: TGTGCCAGCAGCTTACCACCCTGGGACAGGGAGAATAACTATGGCTACACCTTC; CDR3 protein: CASSLPPWDRENNYGYTF
V gene: TRBV27; D gene: TRBD1; J gene: TRBJ1-3; clone size: .; CDR3 DNA: TGTGCCAGCAGTTTGGACAGGGGTGGAAACACCATATATTTT; CDR3 protein: CASSLDRGGNTIYF
V gene: TRBV11-3; D gene: .; J gene: TRBJ2-6; clone size: .; CDR3 DNA: TGTGCCAGCAGCTTTGGCGGATCTGGGGCCAACGTCCTGACTTTC; CDR3 protein: CASSFGGSGANVLTF
V gene: TRBV5-1; D gene: .; J gene: TRBJ1-1; clone size: .; CDR3 DNA: TGCGCCAGCAGCTTGTCCGGGACACGGATGAACACTGAAGCTTTCTTT; CDR3 protein: CASSLSGTRMNTEAFF
V gene: TRBV25-1; D gene: .; J gene: TRBJ2-3; clone size: once; CDR3 DNA: TGTGCCAGCAGTGGCCGGGACATGACCACAGATACGCAGTATTTT; CDR3 protein: CASSGRDMTTDTQYF
V gene: TRBV18; D gene: .; J gene: TRBJ2-1; clone size: .; CDR3 DNA: TGTGCCAGCTCACCAAGTCACAGGGCCCTTAACAATGAGCAGTTCTTC; CDR3 protein: CASSPSHRALNNEQFF